The 5 T cell receptor beta chains given below trace back to one sample, sequenced in a study of early T cells in non-severe SARS-CoV-2 infection. TCRdb redid the calling of the 5' RACE reads with MiXCR, one entry per CDR3 protein. The data contain 50,000 to 55,000 distinct CDR3 sequences, 9% to 9.5% of them singletons. Input material: whole blood. These receptors came from an adult who was a healthcare worker with PCR-confirmed SARS-CoV-2 infection or an uninfected control (not recorded which).

J is TRBJ2-3 and V is TRBV7-2; no firm D call. The CDR3 length is 14 residues. CDR1 SGHTA and CDR2 FQGNSA come from the germline V gene. The V end was cut by 1 base, the J end by 4 bases, with 9 bases between. The CDR3 DNA reads as TGTGCCAGCAGCTTAGAAGTACAGTCAGATACGCAGTATTTT. Its translation is CASSLEVQSDTQYF.

This clonotype was seen ten or more times. This chain uses TRBV28 with TRBJ2-1, with a possible D match to TRBD2 (5 bases). Per the germline V gene, CDR1 is MDHEN and CDR2 is SYDVKM. The V end lost 6 bases, the J end lost 7 bases, and 13 bases lay between the germline ends. This CDR3 comprises 13 residues. The DNA of the CDR3 is TGTGCCAGCAGAAACCAGAGGGCAAATGAGCAGTTCTTC. This gives the protein CASRNQRANEQFF.

This clonotype has ten or more counts. This sequence joins TRBV19 and TRBJ2-4; D gene unclear. This CDR3 is built from 17 residues. Trimming removed 2 bases at V and 6 bases at J, with 20 bases between. The germline V gene has CDR1 LNHDA and CDR2 SQIVND (reference sequence). For the CDR3, the DNA is TGTGCCAGTAGTATATTCCCTCAAGGGATTATAGGAAACATTCAGTACTTC. Translating gives CASSIFPQGIIGNIQYF.

This clonotype was recorded at least ten times. The chain joins TRBV7-9 to TRBJ2-7; D is undetermined. Germline CDR1 reads SEHNR; CDR2 reads FQNEAQ (reference sequence). Trimming left V 6 bases short and J 0 bases short, with 12 bases between. CDR3 length: 14 amino acids. CDR3 protein: CASSPPKSSYEQYF. CDR3 bases: TGTGCCAGCAGTCCTCCCAAGAGCTCCTACGAGCAGTACTTC.

This clonotype was seen at least ten times. This rearrangement joins TRBV12-3 or TRBV12-4 to TRBJ1-1; a possible D gene is TRBD1 (5 bases). Trimming stripped 2 bases from V and 3 bases from J, with 19 bases between. This CDR3 is 17 amino acids long. CDR3 in DNA: TGTGCCAGCAGTTTAAAACCAGGGACGGGAGGGGACACTGAAGCTTTCTTT. Translated, it gives CASSLKPGTGGDTEAFF.